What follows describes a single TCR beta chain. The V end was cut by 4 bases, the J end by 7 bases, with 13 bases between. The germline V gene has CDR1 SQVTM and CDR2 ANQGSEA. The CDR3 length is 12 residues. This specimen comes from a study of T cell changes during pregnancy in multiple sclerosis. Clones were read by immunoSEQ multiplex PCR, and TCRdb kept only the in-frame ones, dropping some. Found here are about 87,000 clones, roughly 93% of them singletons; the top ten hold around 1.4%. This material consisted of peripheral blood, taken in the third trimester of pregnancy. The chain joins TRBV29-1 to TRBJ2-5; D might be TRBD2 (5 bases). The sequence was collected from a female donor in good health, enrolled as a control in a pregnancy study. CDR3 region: CSVGPSRVTQYF. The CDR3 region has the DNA TGCAGCGTTGGTCCTAGCAGAGTGACCCAGTACTTC.